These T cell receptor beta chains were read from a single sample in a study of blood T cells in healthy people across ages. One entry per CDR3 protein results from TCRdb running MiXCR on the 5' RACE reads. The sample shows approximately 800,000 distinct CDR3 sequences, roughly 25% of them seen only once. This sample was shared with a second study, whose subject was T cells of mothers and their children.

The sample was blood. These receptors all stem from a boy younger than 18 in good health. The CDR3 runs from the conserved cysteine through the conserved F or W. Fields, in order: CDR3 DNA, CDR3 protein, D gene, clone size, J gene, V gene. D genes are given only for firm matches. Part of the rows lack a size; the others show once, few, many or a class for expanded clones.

TGCGCCAGCAGCCCGGCCGGGACGGGGAGTTTAGGGCAGTTCTTC,CASSPAGTGSLGQFF,.,.,TRBJ2-1,TRBV4-1
TGTGCCACCAGCAGAGTAAAGGCGGGGGAGACCCAGTACTTC,CATSRVKAGETQYF,.,few,TRBJ2-5,TRBV15
TGCGCCAGCAGCCCCCAGACAGTACTTCAAGAGACCCAGTACTTC,CASSPQTVLQETQYF,.,few,TRBJ2-5,TRBV5-1
TGTGCCAGCAGTCCACCGCTGGGGGTCAGTGGAAACACCATATATTTT,CASSPPLGVSGNTIYF,.,.,TRBJ1-3,TRBV28
TGCAGTGCTGGCGGGGGGGCCGGACAAGAGACCCAGTACTTC,CSAGGGAGQETQYF,TRBD2,.,TRBJ2-5,TRBV20-1
TGTGCCAGCAGTTTGTTGAGAACGGGGATCTACGAGCAGTACTTC,CASSLLRTGIYEQYF,.,.,TRBJ2-7,TRBV27
TGTGCCAGCAGTCCCCGGGCCTTCTATGGCTACACCTTC,CASSPRAFYGYTF,.,few,TRBJ1-2,TRBV27
TGTGCCAGCAGCGCCCTAGCGGATTCCTACGAGCAGTACTTC,CASSALADSYEQYF,TRBD2,many,TRBJ2-7,TRBV28
TGTGCCAGCCACGGCGATGAGGGGTTCTTAGCTTTCTTT,CASHGDEGFLAFF,.,few,TRBJ1-1,TRBV3-1
TGTGCCAGCAGCGGACAGGAGTCCTATGGCTACACCTTC,CASSGQESYGYTF,TRBD1,.,TRBJ1-2,TRBV7-9
TGTGCCAGCAGCTTGGACGCCCCTGGAAACACCATATATTTT,CASSLDAPGNTIYF,.,.,TRBJ1-3,TRBV25-1
TGCAGCGTTGGTATGGGGGGCGCCACAGATACGCAGTATTTT,CSVGMGGATDTQYF,.,.,TRBJ2-3,TRBV29-1
TGTGCCAGCCTTCGGACAGCGCTTATGAACACTGAAGCTTTCTTT,CASLRTALMNTEAFF,.,.,TRBJ1-1,TRBV7-9
TGTGCCAGCAGTTACAGGGGGCCCACCACTGAAGCTTTCTTT,CASSYRGPTTEAFF,TRBD1,few,TRBJ1-1,TRBV6-5
TGCAGCGTTAAGAGGGAAAGAGATACGCAGTATTTT,CSVKRERDTQYF,.,.,TRBJ2-3,TRBV29-1
TGCAGTGCTACCGGACTAGCGGGGGTTAGACAAGAGACCCAGTACTTC,CSATGLAGVRQETQYF,TRBD2,.,TRBJ2-5,TRBV20-1
TGCAGTGCTAGCGGGGGGGCCGTCTACAATGAGCAGTTCTTC,CSASGGAVYNEQFF,TRBD2,.,TRBJ2-1,TRBV20-1
TGTGCCAGCAGCTTAGGGGCCTGCGAGCAGTACTTC,CASSLGACEQYF,.,.,TRBJ2-7,TRBV11-2
TGTGCCAGCAGCTCCGAGATGCAGGCATACAATGAGCAGTTCTTC,CASSSEMQAYNEQFF,.,.,TRBJ2-1,TRBV7-2
TGTGCAAGCAGCTTAGCGAACAGGGGATTACTCCAGGAGCAGTACTTC,CASSLANRGLLQEQYF,TRBD1,.,TRBJ2-7,TRBV7-9
TGTGCCAGCAGTCCTGACAGGGAGACCGGGGAGCTGTTTTTT,CASSPDRETGELFF,TRBD1,.,TRBJ2-2,TRBV25-1
TGTGCCAGCAGCTTAGCACAGATACAAGAGACCCAGTACTTC,CASSLAQIQETQYF,.,few,TRBJ2-5,TRBV5-5
TGTGCCAGCAGCTTATGGGCAAGCTCACCCCTCCACTTT,CASSLWASSPLHF,.,.,TRBJ1-6,TRBV13
TGTGCCAGCAGCTTGTCAGGGGTTGCGAATAATTCACCCCTCCACTTT,CASSLSGVANNSPLHF,.,few,TRBJ1-6,TRBV5-5
TGCGCCAGCAGCGGTGGGACAGTTTATAATTCACCCCTCCACTTT,CASSGGTVYNSPLHF,TRBD1,.,TRBJ1-6,TRBV5-1
TGTGCCTCCACTGGCCCCGGGACCCAGTACTTC,CASTGPGTQYF,.,.,TRBJ2-5,TRBV30
TGTGCCAGCGGGGGAGGGCCGGGGAACTACAATGAGCAGTTCTTC,CASGGGPGNYNEQFF,TRBD2,.,TRBJ2-1,TRBV27
TGCAGCGTTGAGGTACTAGCGGGGGTGGAGACCCAGTACTTC,CSVEVLAGVETQYF,TRBD2,.,TRBJ2-5,TRBV29-1
TGTGCCAGCACACATGGCTACACCTTC,CASTHGYTF,.,.,TRBJ1-2,TRBV7-3
TGTGCCAGCAGGAAGACAGGGGCCAAGGATTCACCCCTCCACTTT,CASRKTGAKDSPLHF,TRBD1,few,TRBJ1-6,TRBV12-3/TRBV12-4
TGTGCCATCAGTGGGGACGAGTCCTACGAGCAGTACTTC,CAISGDESYEQYF,.,.,TRBJ2-7,TRBV10-3
TGTGCCAGCAGCCAAAAAAGGGGAGACACCGGGGAGCTGTTTTTT,CASSQKRGDTGELFF,.,few,TRBJ2-2,TRBV4-2
TGCAGCGTTGAAGATAGACAGGGGGGCGAAAACATTCAGTACTTC,CSVEDRQGGENIQYF,TRBD1,.,TRBJ2-4,TRBV29-1
TGCAGTGGGGCGGTTTTAGCCAAAAACATTCAGTACTTC,CSGAVLAKNIQYF,.,.,TRBJ2-4,TRBV20-1
TGCAGTGCTAGAGATCCTCGAGTCGATGAGCAGTTCTTC,CSARDPRVDEQFF,.,.,TRBJ2-1,TRBV20-1
TGCAGTGCTAGAGGGGGCAGGAGCTCCTACGAGCAGTACTTC,CSARGGRSSYEQYF,.,few,TRBJ2-7,TRBV20-1
TGTGCCAGCAGTCGGAATGCCTACGAGCAGTACTTC,CASSRNAYEQYF,.,few,TRBJ2-7,TRBV2
TGTGCCAGCAGTGAACATGCCTCCTACGAGCAGTACTTC,CASSEHASYEQYF,.,.,TRBJ2-7,TRBV27
TGTGCCACCAGCCTAGGGTATAACTATGGCTACACCTTC,CATSLGYNYGYTF,.,few,TRBJ1-2,TRBV15
TGTGCCAGCAGCTTAGAGAGTGGGGCAGTTCAGTACTTC,CASSLESGAVQYF,.,.,TRBJ2-4,TRBV11-2
TGCAGCGGAGGCGGGAACTCCTACGAGCAGTACTTC,CSGGGNSYEQYF,.,.,TRBJ2-7,TRBV29-1
TGCGCCAGCAGCTTGGGGTGGGGGCGAATTCTGTACCAAGAGACCCAGTACTTC,CASSLGWGRILYQETQYF,.,.,TRBJ2-5,TRBV5-1
TGTGCCAGCAGTTTGGGGGTGGGGGACACTGAAGCTTTCTTT,CASSLGVGDTEAFF,.,.,TRBJ1-1,TRBV12-3/TRBV12-4
TGTGCCAGCGGAAACCTGAGGTGGAATCCAAGAGATCAATTATCCAAAAACCAAGAGACCCAGTACTTC,CASGNLRWNPRDQLSKNQETQYF,.,few,TRBJ2-5,TRBV21-1
TGCAGTGCTGATGGCCCAGGGGGAAGCGGGGAGCTGTTTTTT,CSADGPGGSGELFF,TRBD1,.,TRBJ2-2,TRBV20-1
TGCAGTGCTGGCTTATGGGGGAACTCCCCGAACACTGAAGCTTTCTTT,CSAGLWGNSPNTEAFF,.,.,TRBJ1-1,TRBV20-1
TGTGCCAGCAGCGCCTCCGGGCCGGGCTCAGACTACGAGCAGTACTTC,CASSASGPGSDYEQYF,.,few,TRBJ2-7,TRBV7-2
TGCGCCAGTGACTCCGGGACAGGGACCTACGAGCAGTACTTC,CASDSGTGTYEQYF,TRBD1,.,TRBJ2-7,TRBV5-1
TGTGCCAGCAGCTCTACCACCTGGGGGAATGAGCAGTTCTTC,CASSSTTWGNEQFF,.,.,TRBJ2-1,TRBV5-8
TGCGCCAGCAGCTTGCAGGCTAGCGGGGGGGAAGAGACCCAGTACTTC,CASSLQASGGEETQYF,TRBD2,few,TRBJ2-5,TRBV5-1